This T cell receptor beta chain emerged from a study of T cells after yellow fever vaccination. A universal primer site and UMIs were added as TCR cDNA was made by 5'RACE template switching. TCRdb reprocessed the 5' RACE reads via MiXCR and lists one record per CDR3 protein. The sample consists of under 400,000 distinct CDR3 sequences, around a tenth of them appearing once. Points from the study as a whole: Abundant contaminating clonotypes from the bulk population could appear in FACS-sorted repertoires. Post-booster repertoires contained most primary-vaccination clones again (around 96% CD4, 85% to 90% CD8).

A few counts support this clonotype. Its antigen is as yet unknown. CDR1 is SGHRS and CDR2 is YFSETQ in the germline V gene. The J segment lost 5 bases and the V segment lost 3 bases, leaving 5 bases of the junction unmatched. This CDR3 has 15 residues. Sample: PBMCs, taken on the day of the first yellow fever vaccination. The chain couples TRBV5-1 to TRBJ2-5, with 12 bases lining up with TRBD2. This receptor was obtained from a man younger than 30 who received the YFV17D yellow fever vaccine. The DNA of the CDR3 is TGCGCCAGCAGCTACACTAGCGGGGGGATTGAGACCCAGTACTTC. It is translated as CASSYTSGGIETQYF. The whole variable domain, filled in from reference TRBV5-1 and TRBJ2-5, reads KAGVTQTPRYLIKTRGQQVTLSCSPISGHRSVSWYQQTPGQGLQFLFEYFSETQRNKGNFPGRFSGRQFSNSRSEMNVSTLELGDSALYLCASSYTSGGIETQYFGPGTRLLVL.